The TCR beta chain described here comes from a study of T-cell reconstitution after alpha-beta-depleted transplantation in children. TCRbeta library preparation incorporated unique molecular identifiers. TCRdb re-called the PCR reads through MiXCR, storing one row per CDR3 protein. The sample contains fewer than 550,000 distinct CDR3 sequences, 10% to 12% of which appear only once. As regards this clonotype: Its antigen is as yet unknown.

Study results and caveats: Roughly two months post-transplant, alpha-beta T cells reportedly originated from several hundred graft clones that had expanded. Surviving recipient T cells and intrathymic progenitors accounted for some patients' high TCRbeta diversity at day 60. A year had passed since transplant, and T-cell counts and diversity by then came mostly from newly produced T cells.

Germline trimming cut 5 bases from V and 4 bases from J; bases unmatched to any gene: 7. In germline, CDR1 is SGHTA, CDR2 FQGNSA. There are 15 residues in the CDR3. This rearrangement joins TRBV7-2 to TRBJ2-3; 9 bases line up with TRBD2. Sequenced here: PBMCs, mostly from graft donor cells, sampled 180 days after TCRalphabeta/CD19-depleted stem cell transplant. The TCR was taken from a female patient younger than 10 who had a stem cell transplant for aplastic anemia, so the T cells may come from the graft donor. Written as DNA, the CDR3 is TGTGCCAGCAGCCTCCTGACTAGCGGTGCAGATACGCAGTATTTT. This gives the protein CASSLLTSGADTQYF.